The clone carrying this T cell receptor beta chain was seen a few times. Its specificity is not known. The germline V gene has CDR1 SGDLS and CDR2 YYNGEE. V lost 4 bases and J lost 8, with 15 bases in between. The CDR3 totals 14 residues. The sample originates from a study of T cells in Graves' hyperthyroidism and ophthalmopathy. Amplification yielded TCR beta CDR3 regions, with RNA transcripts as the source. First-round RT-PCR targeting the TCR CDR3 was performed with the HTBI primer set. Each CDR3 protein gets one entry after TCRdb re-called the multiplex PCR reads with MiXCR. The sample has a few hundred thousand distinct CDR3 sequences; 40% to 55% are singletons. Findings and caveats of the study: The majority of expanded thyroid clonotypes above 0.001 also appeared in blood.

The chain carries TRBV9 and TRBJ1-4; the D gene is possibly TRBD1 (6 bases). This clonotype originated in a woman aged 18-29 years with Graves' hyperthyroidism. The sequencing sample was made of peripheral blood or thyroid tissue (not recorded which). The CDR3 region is CASSRRGVYEKLFF. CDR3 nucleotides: TGTGCCAGCAGCCGGAGGGGGGTGTACGAAAAACTGTTTTTT. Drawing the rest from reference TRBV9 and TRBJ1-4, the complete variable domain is DSGVTQTPKHLITATGQRVTLRCSPRSGDLSVYWYQQSLDQGLQFLIQYYNGEERAKGNILERFSAQQFPDLHSELNLSSLELGDSALYFCASSRRGVYEKLFFGSGTQLSVL.